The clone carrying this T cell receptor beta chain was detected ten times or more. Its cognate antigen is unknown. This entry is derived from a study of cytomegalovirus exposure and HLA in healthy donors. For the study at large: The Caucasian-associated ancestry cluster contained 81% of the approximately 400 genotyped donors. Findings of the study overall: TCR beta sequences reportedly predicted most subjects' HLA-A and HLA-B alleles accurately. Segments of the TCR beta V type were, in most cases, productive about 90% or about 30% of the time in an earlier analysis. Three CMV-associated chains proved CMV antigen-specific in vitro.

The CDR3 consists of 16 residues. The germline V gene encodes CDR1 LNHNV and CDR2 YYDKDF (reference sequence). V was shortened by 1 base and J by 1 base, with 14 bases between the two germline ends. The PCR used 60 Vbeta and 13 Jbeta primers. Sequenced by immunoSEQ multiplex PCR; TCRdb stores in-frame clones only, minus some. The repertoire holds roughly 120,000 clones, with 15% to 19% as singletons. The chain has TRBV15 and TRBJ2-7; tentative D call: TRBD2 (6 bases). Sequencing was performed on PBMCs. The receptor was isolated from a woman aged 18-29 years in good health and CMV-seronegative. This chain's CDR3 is CATSRAVTSLSYEQYF. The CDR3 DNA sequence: TGTGCCACCAGCAGAGCAGTGACTAGTCTATCCTACGAGCAGTACTTC.